This TCR beta chain is from a study of T cells in Graves' hyperthyroidism and ophthalmopathy. Study findings and constraints: Model output signaled ophthalmopathy a median around 6.9 months ahead of onset. Expanded thyroid clonotypes (above 0.001) were mostly also found in blood.

This clonotype was seen a single time. The antigen is undetermined. RNA transcripts gave rise to amplified TCR beta CDR3 regions. With the HTBI primer set, the TCR CDR3 went through a first round of RT-PCR. Each CDR3 protein is one row after TCRdb ran MiXCR on the multiplex PCR reads. The table lists under 650,000 distinct CDR3 sequences, about 17% of them singletons, with less than 4.5% in the top ten. CDR3 length: 15 amino acids. The germline V gene has CDR1 ENHRY and CDR2 SYGVKD. The junction had 5 bases not matched to a gene; V was cut back by 6 bases and J by 2 bases. Sequenced sample: blood. The chain employs TRBV10-3 and TRBJ2-5; 11 nucleotides line up with TRBD2. The sequence derives from a woman in her twenties or thirties with Graves' hyperthyroidism. CDR3 DNA: TGTGCCATCAGGCAGACTAGCGGGAATCAAGAGACCCAGTACTTC. It codes for CAIRQTSGNQETQYF.